This passage covers 15 T cell receptor beta chains from one sample sequenced in a study of graft-versus-host responses after intestinal transplantation. What these receptors recognize is not known. Data came from immunoSEQ multiplex PCR; TCRdb stores just in-frame clones and leaves some out. The sample consists of some 90,000 clones, more than 90% of them appearing once. This sample comprised unstimulated CD4+ T cells sorted from spleen or lymph node cells, obtained before intestinal transplant. The receptor source for this set is a human donor who received an intestinal transplant.

This clone was seen just once. This sequence joins TRBV9 and TRBJ2-5, with D tentatively TRBD1 (6 bases). CDR3 length: 14 amino acids. CDR1 is SGDLS, CDR2 YYNGEE, per germline. V shed 0 bases and J shed 7 bases, with 13 bases lying between them. The CDR3 spells CASSVEAGAGTQYF. CDR3 DNA: TGTGCCAGCAGCGTAGAGGCAGGGGCCGGGACCCAGTACTTC.

This clone has only one observation. The V call is TRBV18, the J call TRBJ2-3; D gene uncertain. The V end was cut by 2 bases, the J end by 3 bases, with 6 bases between. The CDR3 runs 13 residues. The germline V gene has CDR1 KGHSH and CDR2 LQKENI. In nucleotides, the CDR3 is TGTGCCAGCTCACCAACCGTAACAGATACGCAGTATTTT. Amino acid sequence: CASSPTVTDTQYF.

V usage is TRBV25-1 and J usage is TRBJ2-7; D possibly corresponds to TRBD2 (6 bases). The CDR3 has 16 residues. CDR1 and CDR2 (germline): MGHDK, SYGVNS. V gave up 1 base and J gave up 3 bases, with 16 bases separating them. CDR3 sequence reads: CASSEFLRDSLYEQYF. The DNA of the CDR3 is TGTGCCAGCAGTGAATTCCTCCGGGACTCTCTCTACGAGCAGTACTTC.

V usage is TRBV11-2 and J usage is TRBJ1-1; D call uncertain. The germline V gene has CDR1 SGHAT and CDR2 FQNNGV. The V end was cut by 5 bases, the J end by 11 bases, with 12 bases between. The CDR3 runs 11 residues. CDR3 protein: CASSLDMRAFF. CDR3 sequence (DNA): TGTGCCAGCAGCCTGGATATGAGGGCTTTCTTT.

CDR3 sequence: CASSFGTAGTGELFF. In DNA, the CDR3 is TGTGCCAGCAGCTTCGGGACAGCTGGGACCGGGGAGCTGTTTTTT. The chain recombines TRBV7-8 with TRBJ2-2; 7 positions match TRBD1. The CDR3 runs to 15 residues. The germline gives CDR1 SGHVS, CDR2 FQNEAQ. J was trimmed by 5 bases and V by 3 bases; bases with no gene match: 6.

The chain joins TRBV5-6 to TRBJ2-7, with D maybe TRBD1 (6 bases). CDR3 length: 14 residues. In germline, CDR1 is SGHDT, CDR2 YYEEEE. Trimming took off 4 bases at V and 5 bases at J, with 16 bases between the two ends. CDR3 coding DNA: TGTGCCAGCAGCGCCAATCCACAGGGCGACGAGCAGTACTTC. Translated, it gives CASSANPQGDEQYF.

The chain combines TRBV5-1 with TRBJ1-2, with 7 bases matching TRBD1. V was clipped by 3 bases and J by 6 bases; unmatched bases: 14. The length of the CDR3 is 16 residues. Germline CDR1 and CDR2: SGHRS and YFSETQ. The CDR3 DNA sequence: TGCGCCAGCAGCTCCCCCCGGGACACAGGGGTCCATGGCTACACCTTC. It translates to CASSSPRDTGVHGYTF. Full variable domain (rest looked up from reference TRBV5-1 and TRBJ1-2): KAGVTQTPRYLIKTRGQQVTLSCSPISGHRSVSWYQQTPGQGLQFLFEYFSETQRNKGNFPGRFSGRQFSNSRSEMNVSTLELGDSALYLCASSSPRDTGVHGYTFGSGTRLTVV.

This clone occurred once. The chain uses TRBV7-2 and TRBJ2-3; D unresolved. CDR1 is SGHTA, CDR2 FQGNSA, per germline. With 5 bases removed from V and 6 bases from J, the gap between germline ends came to 15 bases. The length of the CDR3 is 14 residues. In DNA, the CDR3 is TGTGCCAGCAGCACCCACTCTAGTGCGGATACGCAGTATTTT. Protein product: CASSTHSSADTQYF. Full variable domain (rest looked up from reference TRBV7-2 and TRBJ2-3): GAGVSQSPSNKVTEKGKDVELRCDPISGHTALYWYRQSLGQGLEFLIYFQGNSAPDKSGLPSDRFSAERTGGSVSTLTIQRTQQEDSAVYLCASSTHSSADTQYFGPGTRLTVL.

V gene TRBV5-1 combines with J gene TRBJ1-4; 8 nucleotides agree with TRBD1. The germline V gene has CDR1 SGHRS and CDR2 YFSETQ. Trimming took 1 base from V and 7 from J; bases not matched to a gene: 6. CDR3 size: 15 residues. CDR3 residues: CASSLRGQELEKLFF. For the CDR3, the DNA is TGCGCCAGCAGCTTGCGGGGACAGGAGCTTGAAAAACTGTTTTTT. Variable domain in full (rest from reference TRBV5-1 and TRBJ1-4): KAGVTQTPRYLIKTRGQQVTLSCSPISGHRSVSWYQQTPGQGLQFLFEYFSETQRNKGNFPGRFSGRQFSNSRSEMNVSTLELGDSALYLCASSLRGQELEKLFFGSGTQLSVL.

The CDR3 loop reads CASSLRASEAYNEQFF. The CDR3 coding sequence is TGTGCCAGCAGCTTAAGGGCTAGTGAGGCCTACAATGAGCAGTTCTTC. The chain carries TRBV7-3 and TRBJ2-1; D is unclear. This CDR3 spans 16 amino acids. Trimming took 1 base from V and 2 from J, leaving 12 bases between them. Germline V lookup: CDR1 SGHTA, CDR2 FQGTGA.

This clone was detected only a few times. The rearrangement uses TRBV6-1 and TRBJ2-2; 7 nucleotides align to TRBD1. CDR3 length: 16 amino acids. The germline gives CDR1 MNHNS, CDR2 SASEGT. Germline trimming cut 1 base from V and 3 bases from J; bases unmatched to any gene: 5. The CDR3 coding sequence is TGTGCCAGCAGTGAAGGAGACAGGGTGTACACCGGGGAGCTGTTTTTT. This sequence encodes CASSEGDRVYTGELFF.

This chain connects TRBV6-5 to TRBJ1-5, with 10 bases identical to TRBD1. V shed 6 bases and J 3 bases; nucleotides not matched to a gene: 5. The germline V gene encodes CDR1 MNHEY and CDR2 SVGAGI. The CDR3 sequence is 15 residues long. In DNA, the CDR3 is TGTGCCAGCAGCGGACAGGGGGAACTCAATCAGCCCCAGCATTTT. This translates into CASSGQGELNQPQHF.

This chain uses TRBV19 with TRBJ1-2; maybe TRBD1 (5 bases). Trimming stripped 1 base from V and 0 bases from J, with 6 bases between. The CDR3 is 14 amino acids. CDR1 and CDR2 from the germline V gene are LNHDA and SQIVND (reference sequence). CDR3 residues: CASSIGGTNYGYTF. The CDR3 nucleotides are TGTGCCAGTAGTATAGGGGGGACTAACTATGGCTACACCTTC.

The V call is TRBV4-1, the J call TRBJ1-1; D is undetermined. The V gene's germline CDR1 is MGHRA and CDR2 YSYEKL. V was clipped by 3 bases and J by 0 bases, with 5 bases between them. The length of the CDR3 is 13 residues. CDR3 residues: CASSHPVNTEAFF. The CDR3, as DNA: TGCGCCAGCAGCCATCCAGTGAACACTGAAGCTTTCTTT.

The V and J genes are TRBV30 and TRBJ2-1; the match to TRBD1 covers 7 bases. CDR1 GTSNPN and CDR2 SVGIG come from the germline V gene (reference sequence). Losses at the gene ends were 4 bases for V and 2 bases for J; bases not matched to a gene: 5. The CDR3 has 14 residues. The CDR3 reads CAWKTGLTYNEQFF. The CDR3 DNA reads TGTGCCTGGAAGACAGGGCTCACCTACAATGAGCAGTTCTTC.